The clone carrying this T cell receptor (beta chain) has a count of ten or more. These data belong to a study of T cell repertoires in cytomegalovirus infection. The V gene end was trimmed by 6 bases and the J gene end by 3 bases; junction bases not matched to a gene: 16. The CDR3 sequence is 17 residues long. Germline V gene sequence: CDR1 SEHNR, CDR2 FQNEAQ (reference sequence). MiXCR, applied by TCRdb to the reads, yields one record per CDR3 protein. This repertoire shows hundreds of thousands of distinct CDR3 sequences, roughly 15% found once; its top ten account for about 12%. The specimen was PBMCs. V and J are TRBV7-9 and TRBJ1-1; 7 nucleotides line up with TRBD1. The receptor was derived from a human donor in good health (CMV status not recorded). Some clones in this sample may be carry-over from other donors' samples. CDR3 sequence (DNA): TGTGCCAGCAGACCTCACCCCAGGAGGGGGCACGACACTGAAGCTTTCTTT. Amino acids: CASRPHPRRGHDTEAFF.